The 8 T cell receptor beta chains listed next were all sequenced from one sample in a study of shared clonotypes between healthy human individuals. TCRdb's copy holds only in-frame clones and misses some; the assay was immunoSEQ multiplex PCR. The sample has some 87,000 clones, about 70% seen once. Specimen: memory CD8+ T cells sorted from blood. The subset denotes: CD45RO+ cells pooled with CCR7-negative TemRA cells. Every receptor here comes from a man aged 25-45 years in good health.

CDR3 residues: CAWRPTLGFSNYGYTF. In nucleotides, the CDR3 is TGTGCCTGGAGGCCGACCCTGGGCTTTTCTAACTATGGCTACACCTTC. The J gene is TRBJ1-2, the V gene TRBV30; D is unresolved. Germline V gene sequence: CDR1 GTSNPN, CDR2 SVGIG (reference sequence). The CDR3 consists of 16 residues. Trimming pared 3 bases from V and 0 bases from J, leaving 17 bases between.

The V and J genes are TRBV5-1 and TRBJ2-2; 7 nucleotides match TRBD2. From germline, CDR1 is SGHRS and CDR2 YFSETQ. Trimming removed 0 bases from V and 5 bases from J; junction bases left unmatched: 7. The CDR3 runs to 16 residues. For the CDR3, the DNA is TGCGCCAGCAGCTTGGACGGGACTACCGAGACCGGGGAGCTGTTTTTT. It encodes CASSLDGTTETGELFF.

The V and J genes are TRBV28 and TRBJ2-7, with TRBD1 matching over 11 bases. Germline values: CDR1 MDHEN, CDR2 SYDVKM. CDR3 size: 15 residues. Losses at the gene ends were 8 bases for V and 7 bases for J; bases not matched to a gene: 13. CDR3 nucleotide sequence: TGTGCCAGCGACGACGGACAGGGGGCCGGTGGGGAGCAGTACTTC. Translation gives CASDDGQGAGGEQYF.

Many counts were recorded for this clone. This CDR3 is CASSLLAGRRQGTEAFF. CDR3 nucleotides: TGTGCCAGCAGCTTGCTTGCGGGCCGTAGACAGGGTACTGAAGCTTTCTTT. The chain combines TRBV5-6 with TRBJ1-1; 7 nucleotides line up with TRBD1. V lost 1 base, J lost 5 bases, and 14 bases stayed unmatched. Germline CDR1 SGHDT, CDR2 YYEEEE. The CDR3 consists of 17 residues.

Regarding this clone: This CDR3 is also generated by other DNA sequences in the sample. The chain employs TRBV11-3 and TRBJ1-3; the match to TRBD1 covers 9 bases. With 5 bases clipped from V and 4 bases from J, the junction kept 6 bases outside the gene matches. The CDR3 runs to 15 residues. Per the germline V gene, CDR1 is SGHNT and CDR2 is YENEEA. CDR3 in amino acids: CASSPGQGPGNTIYF. CDR3 bases: TGTGCCAGCAGCCCGGGACAGGGACCAGGAAACACCATATATTTT.

The V call is TRBV10-3, the J call TRBJ1-5, with 8 bases lining up with TRBD1. CDR1 is ENHRY, CDR2 SYGVKD, per germline. CDR3 size: 14 residues. J lost 5 bases, V lost 4 bases, and 4 bases had no gene match. CDR3 DNA sequence: TGTGCCATCAGTGCGACAGGGGTGGATCAGCCCCAGCATTTT. Translating gives CAISATGVDQPQHF.

This chain joins TRBV23-1 and TRBJ2-5; D is unclear. TRBV23-1 is labeled an ORF, and its function is uncertain. V shed 4 bases and J shed 2 bases, with 8 bases lying between them. This CDR3 region has 13 residues. This CDR3 reads CASSRAAQETQYF. CDR3 coding DNA: TGCGCCAGCAGTCGGGCAGCACAAGAGACCCAGTACTTC.

The V call is TRBV2, the J call TRBJ2-7, with 12 positions matching TRBD1. This CDR3 has 16 amino acids. Germline V gene sequence: CDR1 SNHLY, CDR2 FYNNEI. Unmatched junction bases numbered 8, after V lost 5 bases and J lost 3 bases. The CDR3 loop is CASSPGTGGVIYEQYF. The CDR3, as DNA: TGTGCCAGCAGTCCCGGGACAGGGGGCGTTATCTACGAGCAGTACTTC.